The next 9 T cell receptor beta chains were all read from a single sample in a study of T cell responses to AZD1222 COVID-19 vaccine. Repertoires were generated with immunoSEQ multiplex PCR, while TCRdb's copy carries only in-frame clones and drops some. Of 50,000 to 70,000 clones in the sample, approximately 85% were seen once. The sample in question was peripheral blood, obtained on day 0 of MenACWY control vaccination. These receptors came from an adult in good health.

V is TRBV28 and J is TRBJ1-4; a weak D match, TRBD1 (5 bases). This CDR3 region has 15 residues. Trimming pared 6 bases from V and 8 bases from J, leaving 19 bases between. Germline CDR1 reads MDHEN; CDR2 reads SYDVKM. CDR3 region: CASRIGGGGDEKLFF. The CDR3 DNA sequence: TGTGCCAGCAGGATCGGCGGGGGGGGTGACGAAAAACTGTTTTTT.

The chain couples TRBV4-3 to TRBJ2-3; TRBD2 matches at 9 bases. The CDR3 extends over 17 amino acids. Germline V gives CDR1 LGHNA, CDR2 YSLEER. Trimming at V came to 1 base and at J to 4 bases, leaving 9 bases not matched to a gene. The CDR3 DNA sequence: TGCGCCAGCAGCCAAGTCTTAGCGGGAGCCCAGTCAGATACGCAGTATTTT. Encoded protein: CASSQVLAGAQSDTQYF.

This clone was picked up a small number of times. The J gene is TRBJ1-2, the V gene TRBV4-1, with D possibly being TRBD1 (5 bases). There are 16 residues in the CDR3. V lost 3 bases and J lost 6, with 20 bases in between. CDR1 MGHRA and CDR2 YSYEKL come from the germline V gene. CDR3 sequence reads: CASSQTLDRDRHGYTF. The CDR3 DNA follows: TGCGCCAGCAGCCAGACCCTTGACAGAGATAGACATGGCTACACCTTC.

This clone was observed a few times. CDR3 amino acids: CASSNQANEQFF. CDR3 sequence (DNA): TGTGCCAGCAGCAATCAGGCGAATGAGCAGTTCTTC. The chain combines TRBV7-9 with TRBJ2-1; D not resolved. CDR1 and CDR2 from the germline V gene are SEHNR and FQNEAQ (reference sequence). V was shortened by 5 bases and J by 7 bases, with 9 bases between the two germline ends. The CDR3 runs 12 residues.

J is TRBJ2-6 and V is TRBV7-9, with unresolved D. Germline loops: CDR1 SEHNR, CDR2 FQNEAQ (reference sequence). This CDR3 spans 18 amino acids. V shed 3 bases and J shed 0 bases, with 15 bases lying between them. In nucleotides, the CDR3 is TGTGCCAGCAGCTTCCTCCTCCGCCGGACCTCTGGGGCCAACGTCCTGACTTTC. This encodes CASSFLLRRTSGANVLTF.

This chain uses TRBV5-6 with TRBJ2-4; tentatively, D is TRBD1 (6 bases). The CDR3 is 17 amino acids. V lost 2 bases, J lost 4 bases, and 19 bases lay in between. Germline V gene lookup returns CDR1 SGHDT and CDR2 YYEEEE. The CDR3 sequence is CASSLGGSRTRKNIQYF. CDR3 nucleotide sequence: TGTGCCAGCAGCTTAGGGGGAAGTAGGACCCGAAAAAACATTCAGTACTTC.

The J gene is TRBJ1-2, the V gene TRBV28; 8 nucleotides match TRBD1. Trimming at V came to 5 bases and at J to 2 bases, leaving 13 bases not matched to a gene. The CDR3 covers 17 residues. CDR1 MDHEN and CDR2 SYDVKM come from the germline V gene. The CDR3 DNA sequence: TGTGCCAGCAGTACCCTTGGGAAGACAGGGGCGAACTATGGCTACACCTTC. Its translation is CASSTLGKTGANYGYTF.

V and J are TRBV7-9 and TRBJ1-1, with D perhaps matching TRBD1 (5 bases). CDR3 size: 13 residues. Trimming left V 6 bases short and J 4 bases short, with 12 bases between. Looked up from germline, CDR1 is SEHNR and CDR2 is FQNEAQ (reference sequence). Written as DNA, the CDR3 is TGTGCCAGCAGACCGGACACTCTCACTGAAGCTTTCTTT. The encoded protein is CASRPDTLTEAFF.

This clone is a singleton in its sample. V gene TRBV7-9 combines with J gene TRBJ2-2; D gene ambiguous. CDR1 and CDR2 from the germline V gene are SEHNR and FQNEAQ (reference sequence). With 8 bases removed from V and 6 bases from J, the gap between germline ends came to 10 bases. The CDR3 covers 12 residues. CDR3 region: CASAKPPGELFF. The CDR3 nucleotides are TGTGCCAGCGCCAAACCCCCCGGGGAGCTGTTTTTT.